This TCR beta chain was recorded in a study of human T cells and chemical hapten exposure. Study-wide context: It was small differences in pooled library volume that mainly caused per-sample TCR yields to vary.

At least ten counts were recorded for this clonotype. The time point here: patch test 3, about 24 weeks after DPC sensitization. Noted treatment: therapeutic diphenylcyclopropenone sensitization with weekly scalp DPC. In the authors' workflow: There were a median of approximately 88,000 TCRs per sample, with a range from roughly 20,000 to 700,000. TCRdb reanalysed the RACE reads using MiXCR and keeps one entry per CDR3 protein. The V and J calls reflect TCRdb's pipeline rather than the authors' work. The sample has some 64,000 distinct CDR3 sequences; 9.5% to 11% are singletons. Trimming stripped 4 bases from V and 0 bases from J, with 10 bases between. The CDR3 consists of 15 residues.

This clonotype was sampled from a woman between 25 and 40 years old with alopecia areata. Some clones in this sample may be carry-over from other donors' samples. Sequencing was performed on whole blood, taken in connection with sensitization to the hapten diphenylcyclopropenone (DPC). The chain joins TRBV12-3 or TRBV12-4 to TRBJ2-1; D not resolved. CDR3 loop: CASSSAPSSYNEQFF. The CDR3 DNA is TGTGCCAGCAGTTCTGCACCGAGCTCCTACAATGAGCAGTTCTTC.